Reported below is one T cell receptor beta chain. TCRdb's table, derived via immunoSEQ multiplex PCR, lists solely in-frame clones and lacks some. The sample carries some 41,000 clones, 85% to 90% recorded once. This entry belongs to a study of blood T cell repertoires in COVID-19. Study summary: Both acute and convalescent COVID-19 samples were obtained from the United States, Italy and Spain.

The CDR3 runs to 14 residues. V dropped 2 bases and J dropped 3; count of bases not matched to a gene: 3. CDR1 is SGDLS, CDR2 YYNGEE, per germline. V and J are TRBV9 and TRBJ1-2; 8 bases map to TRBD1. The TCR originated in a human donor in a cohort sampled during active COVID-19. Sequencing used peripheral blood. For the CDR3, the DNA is TGTGCCAGCAGCGTTAACAGGGGGGACTATGGCTACACCTTC. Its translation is CASSVNRGDYGYTF.